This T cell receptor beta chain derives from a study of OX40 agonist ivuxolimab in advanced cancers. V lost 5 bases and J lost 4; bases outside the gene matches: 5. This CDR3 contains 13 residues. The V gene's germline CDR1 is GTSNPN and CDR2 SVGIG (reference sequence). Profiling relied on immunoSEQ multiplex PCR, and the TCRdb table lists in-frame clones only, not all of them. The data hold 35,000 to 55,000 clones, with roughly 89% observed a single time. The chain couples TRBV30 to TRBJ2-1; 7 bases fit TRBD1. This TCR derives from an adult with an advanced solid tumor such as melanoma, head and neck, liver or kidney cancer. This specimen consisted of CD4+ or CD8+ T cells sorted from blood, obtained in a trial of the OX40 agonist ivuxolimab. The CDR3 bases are TGTGCCTGGGGACAGGATGATTACAATGAGCAGTTCTTC. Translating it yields CAWGQDDYNEQFF.